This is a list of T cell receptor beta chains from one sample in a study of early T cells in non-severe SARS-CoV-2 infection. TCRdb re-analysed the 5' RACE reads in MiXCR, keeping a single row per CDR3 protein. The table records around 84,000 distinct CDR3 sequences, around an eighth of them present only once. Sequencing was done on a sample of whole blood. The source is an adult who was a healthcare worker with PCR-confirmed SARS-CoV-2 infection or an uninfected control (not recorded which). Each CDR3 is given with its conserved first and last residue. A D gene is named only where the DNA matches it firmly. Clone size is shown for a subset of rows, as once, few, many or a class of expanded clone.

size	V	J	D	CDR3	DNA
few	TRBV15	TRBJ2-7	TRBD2	CATSRDTSANYEQYF	TGTGCCACCAGCAGAGATACTAGCGCTAACTACGAGCAGTACTTC
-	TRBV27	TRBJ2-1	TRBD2	CASSLTDPTSGFSSYNEQFF	TGTGCCAGCAGTTTAACAGACCCGACTAGCGGGTTCAGCTCCTACAATGAGCAGTTCTTC
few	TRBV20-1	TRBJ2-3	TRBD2	CSANGLAGADTQYF	TGCAGTGCTAATGGACTAGCGGGAGCAGATACGCAGTATTTT
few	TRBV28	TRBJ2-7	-	CASRGTGAYEQYF	TGTGCCAGCAGGGGGACTGGGGCCTACGAGCAGTACTTC
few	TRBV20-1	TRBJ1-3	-	CSASPGPRSGNTIYF	TGCAGTGCTAGCCCAGGTCCTCGCTCTGGAAACACCATATATTTT
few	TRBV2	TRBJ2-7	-	CASSESLGRGYEQYF	TGTGCCAGCAGTGAGAGTCTGGGCAGGGGCTACGAGCAGTACTTC
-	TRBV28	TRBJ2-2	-	CASRIRPSTPNTRELFF	TGTGCCAGCAGAATAAGACCATCTACCCCGAACACCAGGGAGCTGTTTTTT
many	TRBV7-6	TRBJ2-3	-	CASSLDPGDTQYF	TGTGCCAGCAGCTTAGATCCCGGGGATACGCAGTATTTT
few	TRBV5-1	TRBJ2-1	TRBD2	CASSLTSGRVSYNEQFF	TGCGCCAGCAGCCTGACTAGCGGGAGGGTGTCCTACAATGAGCAGTTCTTC
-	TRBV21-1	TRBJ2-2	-	CASSPLAGVGSGELFF	TGTGCCAGCAGCCCCCTAGCGGGAGTAGGTTCCGGGGAGCTGTTTTTT
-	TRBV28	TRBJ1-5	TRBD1	CASSYPRTGNQPQHF	TGTGCCAGCAGTTATCCCCGGACAGGGAATCAGCCCCAGCATTTT
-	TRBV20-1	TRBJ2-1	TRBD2	CSAPLADWIPNEQFF	TGCAGTGCCCCACTAGCGGACTGGATTCCGAATGAGCAGTTCTTC
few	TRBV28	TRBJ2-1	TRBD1	CASTGQGASNEQFF	TGTGCCAGCACCGGACAGGGGGCATCGAATGAGCAGTTCTTC
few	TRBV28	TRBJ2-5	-	CASSMRVRETQYF	TGTGCCAGCAGTATGCGGGTCCGGGAGACCCAGTACTTC
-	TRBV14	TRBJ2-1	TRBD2	CASKAGTYNEQFF	TGTGCCAGCAAAGCGGGAACCTACAATGAGCAGTTCTTC
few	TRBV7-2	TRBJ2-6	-	CASSSRSYSSGANVLTF	TGTGCCAGCAGCTCCCGGAGTTACAGCTCTGGGGCCAACGTCCTGACTTTC
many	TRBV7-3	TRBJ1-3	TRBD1	CASSDTGGSGNTIYF	TGTGCCAGCAGCGACACAGGGGGATCTGGAAACACCATATATTTT
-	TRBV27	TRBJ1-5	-	CASSFGWNQPQHF	TGTGCCAGCAGTTTTGGGTGGAATCAGCCCCAGCATTTT
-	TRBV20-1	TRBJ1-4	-	CSARDEKLFF	TGCAGTGCTAGAGATGAAAAACTGTTTTTT
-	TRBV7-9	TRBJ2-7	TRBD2	CASSFVAGGSYEQYF	TGTGCCAGCAGCTTCGTAGCGGGAGGGAGCTACGAGCAGTACTTC